This TCR beta chain was captured by sequencing in a study of neurological immune-mediated disorders (dated by TCRdb to between 2017 and 2020). Notes on the research overall: Among the approximately 34 multiple sclerosis patients, relapsing-remitting MS was present in around 31 and secondary progressive MS was present in 3. The study compared peripheral blood TCR-beta repertoires of HTLV-I-associated myelopathy (HAM/TSP) patients, multiple sclerosis patients and healthy controls using UMI-based sequencing. The roughly 100 TCR-beta libraries included longitudinal samples, technical triplicates and paired sorted CD4+ and CD8+ T-cell subsets alongside PBMC samples. Of the approximately 66 subjects in the cohort, about 14 were HAM/TSP patients, around 34 were multiple sclerosis patients, and approximately 20 were healthy controls.

cDNA synthesis used template-switch 5'RACE with a primer carrying a 10-nucleotide random unique molecular identifier tagging each TCR transcript. Over 190 million TCR-beta sequences, covering 15-18 subjects, were produced in each sequencing run. The RNeasy kit was used for extraction of total RNA. Using the KAPA Real-time Library Amplification kit, TCR-beta VDJ regions were amplified with primers for the TCR constant region and the 5'RACE anchor. Sample indexes and Illumina adaptors were added in a first PCR, after which library yield was increased in a second PCR. After purification with Ampure beads, the TCR product of roughly 650 bp was size-selected on a 2% E-gel SizeSelection system. Library quality was checked on a Bioanalyzer, concentration was measured with Qubit, and libraries were quantified with the Kapa Library Quantification kit before pooling. Libraries were sequenced paired-end 2 x 150 bp on an Illumina HiSeq 2500. To increase sequence diversity, about 25-31% phiX was spiked into each library pool. As for the authors' bioinformatics: The quality-filtered reads were processed with the UMI-based MiGEC pipeline, whose error correction step removed more than 85% of the raw TCR sequences. VDJ genes were aligned to IMGT germline references, and each clonotype was defined by a unique CDR3 amino acid sequence together with V-J genes. VDJtools evaluated clonal expansion, Shannon diversity and CDR3 relatedness (CalcPairwiseDistances, ClusterSamples); CLCbio workbench built phylogenetic trees. Expanded clones were defined as having at least 8 unique UMIs, based on coefficient-of-variation modelling across technical triplicates. Using fastp trimming at Q25 and MiXCR clonotype assembly, TCRdb reanalyzed the public sequencing data and kept in-frame beta chains. Entries are consolidated by CDR3 protein sequence, retaining the most common genes and DNA. The V and J calls here are based on TCRdb, not the publication. Present in this sample are 40,000 to 50,000 distinct CDR3 sequences, 2.5% of which were seen just once. 9.5% to 15% of the sample comes from the top ten.

Based on the germline V gene, the CDR1 and CDR2 sequences are MDHEN and SYDVKM. There are 15 amino acids in the CDR3, from cysteine to phenylalanine inclusive. Only CDR3 DNA remains: 45 bases, in frame from the first base. V is pruned by 2 bases and J by 1 base, leaving 4 bases of the junction without a gene match. For the unsorted PBMC libraries, 2 million PBMCs were stored in RNAlater at -80 degrees C until RNA extraction and were used to generate the libraries. The multiple sclerosis patients were enrolled in a US clinical protocol that evaluated disease progression with magnetic resonance imaging. Peripheral blood underwent Ficoll-Hypaque density gradient centrifugation to isolate PBMCs, which were then cryopreserved in liquid nitrogen. The table lists this clonotype with many counts. What antigen it recognizes has not been identified. No per-base quality is available; no much larger clone lies one base away.

The full study reports these points: The MS cluster showed no association with clinical or MRI features, and the authors stated that larger cohorts are needed. No identical CDR3 amino acid sequences were found to be shared among expanded clones across subjects, suggesting that TCR-beta repertoires were private in all groups. In a phylogenetic analysis, the repertoires of 18 out of 34 MS patients fell into a single cluster of related CDR3 sequences, pointing to a possible signature at the repertoire level. The highest TCR clonal expansion was observed in HAM/TSP patients, whereas the lowest was observed in MS patients, even when compared with healthy controls.

The V and J genes are TRBV28 and TRBJ1-1; TRBD1 aligns with 7 central bases. The receptor comes from a man aged 25-45 years with multiple sclerosis. Sequenced: PBMCs. The bases read TGTGCCAGCAGTTTACCCAGGGGGGCGAACACTGAAGCTTTCTTT. Its translation reads: CASSLPRGANTEAFF.